These 7 T cell receptor beta chains originate from one sample sequenced in a study of chemoradiotherapy in HPV16-positive cancers. Generated by immunoSEQ multiplex PCR, the TCRdb table keeps only in-frame clones and is missing some. The table shows 65,000 to 80,000 clones, with 88% occurring only once. The starting material was blood, obtained from a patient who underwent chemoradiotherapy. These receptors originate from a human donor with HPV-associated anogenital cancer.

This chain uses TRBV19 with TRBJ2-3; 9 positions match TRBD1. Germline V gene data show CDR1 as LNHDA and CDR2 as SQIVND (reference sequence). Losses at the gene ends were 0 bases for V and 10 bases for J; bases not matched to a gene: 5. The CDR3 sequence is 14 residues long. For the CDR3, the DNA is TGTGCCAGTAGTATAGAATGGGACAGGGAAGCGCAGTATTTT. Translated: CASSIEWDREAQYF.

The rearrangement links TRBV6-1 to TRBJ1-2, with 8 bases aligning to TRBD1. The CDR3 loop spans 15 amino acids. Germline V lookup: CDR1 MNHNS, CDR2 SASEGT. V trimming: 5 bases; J trimming: 6 bases; junction bases outside the gene matches: 11. CDR3 sequence (DNA): TGTGCCAGCAGTCCTCGTCCCGGGACAGGCAATGGCTACACCTTC. Encoded protein: CASSPRPGTGNGYTF.

The chain links TRBV7-9 to TRBJ1-6, with D unclear. Trimming left V 4 bases short and J 6 bases short, with 4 bases between. This CDR3 comprises 12 residues. Germline loops: CDR1 SEHNR, CDR2 FQNEAQ (reference sequence). This CDR3 is CASSSRNSPLHF. The CDR3, as DNA: TGTGCCAGCAGCTCACGTAATTCACCCCTCCACTTT.

V usage is TRBV18 and J usage is TRBJ2-3; the D is unclear. Trimming pared 5 bases from V and 7 bases from J, leaving 7 bases between. The CDR3 extends over 11 amino acids. Germline V gene data show CDR1 as KGHSH and CDR2 as LQKENI. The CDR3 bases are TGTGCCAGCTCATCAGACAATACGCAGTATTTT. This codes for CASSSDNTQYF.

The chain joins TRBV4-1 to TRBJ1-2; D is possibly TRBD1 (5 bases). Germline V CDR1 and CDR2: MGHRA, YSYEKL. Trimming took off 4 bases at V and 7 bases at J, with 16 bases between the two ends. This CDR3 contains 14 residues. The CDR3 coding sequence is TGCGCCAGCAGCCCGGTGGTCAGGGATGGTGGCTACACCTTC. Its protein is CASSPVVRDGGYTF.

The chain has TRBV14 and TRBJ2-1, with TRBD1 identical over 7 bases. Germline loops: CDR1 SGHDN, CDR2 FVKESK. V trimming: 6 bases; J trimming: 4 bases; junction bases outside the gene matches: 9. The CDR3 runs 15 residues. The CDR3 loop is CASSYRGATYNEQFF. The CDR3, as DNA: TGTGCCAGCAGTTACAGGGGCGCGACTTACAATGAGCAGTTCTTC.

As for this clone: Sequence at one end of the junction differs from germline and may be a read error. The rearrangement joins TRBV19 to TRBJ2-7; a possible D gene is TRBD2 (6 bases). The CDR3 has 12 amino acids. CDR1 LNHDA and CDR2 SQIVND come from the germline V gene (reference sequence). For the CDR3, the DNA is TGTGCCTCCCAAGATCATGGGGGGTTATTAGCTTTC. Protein product: CASQDHGGLLAF.